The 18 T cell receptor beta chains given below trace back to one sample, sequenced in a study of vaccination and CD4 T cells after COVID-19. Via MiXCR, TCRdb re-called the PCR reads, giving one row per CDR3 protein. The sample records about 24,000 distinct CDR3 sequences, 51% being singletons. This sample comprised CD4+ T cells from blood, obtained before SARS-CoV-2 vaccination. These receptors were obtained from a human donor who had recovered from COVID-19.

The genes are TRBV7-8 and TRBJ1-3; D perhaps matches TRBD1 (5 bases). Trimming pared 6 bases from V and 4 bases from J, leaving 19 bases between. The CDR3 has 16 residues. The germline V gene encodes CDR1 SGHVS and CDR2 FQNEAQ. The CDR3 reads CASSLYSRGAGNTIYF. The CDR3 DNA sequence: TGTGCCAGCAGTTTATATTCGCGTGGGGCAGGAAACACCATATATTTT.

This CDR3 is CASSLWGDADGGNQPQHF. The CDR3, as DNA: TGTGCCAGTAGTTTGTGGGGCGACGCTGATGGTGGCAATCAGCCCCAGCATTTT. The gene calls are TRBV19 and TRBJ1-5, with D possibly TRBD1 on 5 matching bases. This CDR3 is built from 18 residues. The germline CDR1 and CDR2 sequences are LNHDA and SQIVND (reference sequence). V shed 5 bases and J shed 2 bases, with 22 bases lying between them.

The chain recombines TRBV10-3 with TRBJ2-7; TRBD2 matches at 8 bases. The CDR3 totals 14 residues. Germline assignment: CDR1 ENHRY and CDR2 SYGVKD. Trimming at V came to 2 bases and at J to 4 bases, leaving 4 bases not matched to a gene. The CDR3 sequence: CAISELAGLYEQYF. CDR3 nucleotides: TGTGCCATCAGTGAGCTAGCGGGCCTTTACGAGCAGTACTTC.

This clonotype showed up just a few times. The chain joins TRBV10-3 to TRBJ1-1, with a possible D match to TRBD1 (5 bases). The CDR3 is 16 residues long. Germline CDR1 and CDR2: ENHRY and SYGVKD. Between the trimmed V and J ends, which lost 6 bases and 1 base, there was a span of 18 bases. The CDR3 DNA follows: TGTGCCATCAGGGAAAGCCCCTGGAGGGGGAACACTGAAGCTTTCTTT. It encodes CAIRESPWRGNTEAFF.

CDR3 protein: CASSELDGFSYGYTF. The CDR3 region has the DNA TGTGCCAGCAGTGAATTGGACGGCTTTAGCTATGGCTACACCTTC. The chain recombines TRBV6-1 with TRBJ1-2; no firm D call. The CDR3 consists of 15 residues. V was pared by 2 bases and J by 4 bases, with 14 bases between. The germline V gene encodes CDR1 MNHNS and CDR2 SASEGT.

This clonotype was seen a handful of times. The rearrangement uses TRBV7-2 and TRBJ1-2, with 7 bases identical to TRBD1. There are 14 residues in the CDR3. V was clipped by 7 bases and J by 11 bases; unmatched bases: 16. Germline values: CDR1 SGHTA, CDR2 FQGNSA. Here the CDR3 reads CASTPNSRDRGYTF. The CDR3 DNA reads TGTGCCAGCACCCCGAATAGCCGGGACAGAGGGTACACCTTC. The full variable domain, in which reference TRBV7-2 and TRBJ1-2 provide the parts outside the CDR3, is GAGVSQSPSNKVTEKGKDVELRCDPISGHTALYWYRQSLGQGLEFLIYFQGNSAPDKSGLPSDRFSAERTGGSVSTLTIQRTQQEDSAVYLCASTPNSRDRGYTFGSGTRLTVV.

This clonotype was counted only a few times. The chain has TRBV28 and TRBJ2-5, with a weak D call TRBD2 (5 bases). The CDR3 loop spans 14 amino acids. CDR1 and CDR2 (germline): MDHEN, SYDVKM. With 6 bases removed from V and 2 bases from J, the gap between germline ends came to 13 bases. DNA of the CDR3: TGTGCCAGCAGAGACTGGACTGAACAAGAGACCCAGTACTTC. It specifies CASRDWTEQETQYF.

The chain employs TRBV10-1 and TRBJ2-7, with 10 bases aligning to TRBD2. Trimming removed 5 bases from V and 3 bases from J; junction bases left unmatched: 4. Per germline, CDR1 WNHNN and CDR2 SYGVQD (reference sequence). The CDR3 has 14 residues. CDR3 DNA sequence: TGCGCCAGCAGTCCTAGCGGGAGACTCTACGAGCAGTACTTC. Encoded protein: CASSPSGRLYEQYF.

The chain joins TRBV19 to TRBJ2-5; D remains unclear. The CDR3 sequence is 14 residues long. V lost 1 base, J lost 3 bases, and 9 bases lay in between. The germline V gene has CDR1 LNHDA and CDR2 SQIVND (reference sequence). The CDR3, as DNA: TGTGCCAGTAGTATAGCACAGCCCGAAGAGACCCAGTACTTC. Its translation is CASSIAQPEETQYF.

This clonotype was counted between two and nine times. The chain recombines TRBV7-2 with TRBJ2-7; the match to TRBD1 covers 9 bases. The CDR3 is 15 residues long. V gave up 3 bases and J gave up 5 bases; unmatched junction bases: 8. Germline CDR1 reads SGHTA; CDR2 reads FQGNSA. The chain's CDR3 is CASSLLGQGVDEQYF. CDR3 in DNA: TGTGCCAGCAGCTTGCTGGGACAGGGTGTCGACGAGCAGTACTTC. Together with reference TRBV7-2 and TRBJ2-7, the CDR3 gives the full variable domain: GAGVSQSPSNKVTEKGKDVELRCDPISGHTALYWYRQSLGQGLEFLIYFQGNSAPDKSGLPSDRFSAERTGGSVSTLTIQRTQQEDSAVYLCASSLLGQGVDEQYFGPGTRLTVT.

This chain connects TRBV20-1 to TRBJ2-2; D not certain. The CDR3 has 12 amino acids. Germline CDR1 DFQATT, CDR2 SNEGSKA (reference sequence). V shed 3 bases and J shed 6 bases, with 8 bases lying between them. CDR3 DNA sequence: TGCAGTGCTAGTGTTAGTGCCGGGGAGCTGTTTTTT. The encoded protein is CSASVSAGELFF.

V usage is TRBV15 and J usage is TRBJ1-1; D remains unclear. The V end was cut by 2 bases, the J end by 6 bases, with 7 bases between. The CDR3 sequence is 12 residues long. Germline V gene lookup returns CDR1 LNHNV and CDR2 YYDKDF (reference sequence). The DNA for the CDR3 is TGTGCCACCAGCAGATCCGAGGCTGAAGCTTTCTTT. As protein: CATSRSEAEAFF. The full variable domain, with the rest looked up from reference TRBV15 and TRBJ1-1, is DAMVIQNPRYQVTQFGKPVTLSCSQTLNHNVMYWYQQKSSQAPKLLFHYYDKDFNNEADTPDNFQSRRPNTSFCFLDIRSPGLGDTAMYLCATSRSEAEAFFGQGTRLTVV.

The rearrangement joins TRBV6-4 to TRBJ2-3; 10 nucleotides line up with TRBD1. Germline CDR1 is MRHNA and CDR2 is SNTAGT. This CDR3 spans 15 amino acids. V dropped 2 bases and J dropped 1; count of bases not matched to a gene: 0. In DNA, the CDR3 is TGTGCCAGCAGTGACGGGACAGGGGGCACAGATACGCAGTATTTT. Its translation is CASSDGTGGTDTQYF.

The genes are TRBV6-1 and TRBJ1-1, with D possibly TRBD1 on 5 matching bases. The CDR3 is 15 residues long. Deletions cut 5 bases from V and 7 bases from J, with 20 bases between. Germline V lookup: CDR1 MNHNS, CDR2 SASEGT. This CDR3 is CASSTTPGRTFEAFF. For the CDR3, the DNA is TGTGCCAGCAGTACGACTCCGGGACGGACCTTTGAAGCTTTCTTT.

This CDR3 is CASRKGDSPLHF. CDR3 bases: TGTGCCAGCCGTAAGGGGGATTCACCCCTCCACTTT. The V gene is TRBV12-3 or TRBV12-4, the J gene TRBJ1-6; tentatively, D is TRBD1 (6 bases). V was pared by 8 bases and J by 8 bases, with 10 bases between. The CDR3 runs to 12 residues.

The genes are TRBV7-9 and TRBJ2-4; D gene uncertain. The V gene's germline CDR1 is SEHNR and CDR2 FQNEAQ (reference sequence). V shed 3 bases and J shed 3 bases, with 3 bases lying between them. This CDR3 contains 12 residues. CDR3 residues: CASSFDKNIQYF. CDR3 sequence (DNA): TGTGCCAGCAGCTTCGACAAAAACATTCAGTACTTC.

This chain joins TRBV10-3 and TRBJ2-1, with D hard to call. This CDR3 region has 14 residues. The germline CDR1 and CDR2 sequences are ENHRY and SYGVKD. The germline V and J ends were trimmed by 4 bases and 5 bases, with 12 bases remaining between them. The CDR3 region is CAISGGSPNNEQFF. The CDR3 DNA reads TGTGCCATCAGTGGCGGCAGTCCAAACAATGAGCAGTTCTTC.

CDR3 nucleotide sequence: TGTGCCAGCAGCTTAGGCGGGAGTACCTACAATGAGCAGTTCTTC. Its translation: CASSLGGSTYNEQFF. The chain is built from TRBV7-3 and TRBJ2-1; 7 nucleotides line up with TRBD2. CDR3 length equals 15 residues. V shed 2 bases, J shed 2 bases, and the junction held 3 bases outside the gene matches. Germline CDR1 and CDR2: SGHTA and FQGTGA.